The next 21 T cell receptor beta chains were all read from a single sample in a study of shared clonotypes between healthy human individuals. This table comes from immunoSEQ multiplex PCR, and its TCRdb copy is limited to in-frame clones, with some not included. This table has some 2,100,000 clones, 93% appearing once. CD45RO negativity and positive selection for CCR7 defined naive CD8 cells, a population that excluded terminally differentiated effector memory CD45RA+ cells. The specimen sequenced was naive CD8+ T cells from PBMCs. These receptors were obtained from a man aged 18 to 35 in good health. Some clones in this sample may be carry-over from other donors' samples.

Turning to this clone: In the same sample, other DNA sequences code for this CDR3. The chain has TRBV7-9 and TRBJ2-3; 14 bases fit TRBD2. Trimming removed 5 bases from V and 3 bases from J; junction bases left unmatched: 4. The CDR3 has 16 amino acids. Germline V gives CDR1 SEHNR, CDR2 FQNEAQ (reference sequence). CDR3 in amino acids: CASSTGTSGRTDTQYF. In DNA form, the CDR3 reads TGTGCCAGCAGCACGGGGACTAGCGGGAGAACAGATACGCAGTATTTT.

CDR3 DNA: TGTGCCAGCAGAACCTCCGGGACAGACAGGGCAACTGAAGCTTTCTTT. It is translated as CASRTSGTDRATEAFF. The chain recombines TRBV11-2 with TRBJ1-1, with TRBD1 identical over 7 bases. The junction had 15 bases not matched to a gene; V was cut back by 6 bases and J by 5 bases. Germline V CDR1 and CDR2: SGHAT, FQNNGV. The CDR3 covers 16 residues.

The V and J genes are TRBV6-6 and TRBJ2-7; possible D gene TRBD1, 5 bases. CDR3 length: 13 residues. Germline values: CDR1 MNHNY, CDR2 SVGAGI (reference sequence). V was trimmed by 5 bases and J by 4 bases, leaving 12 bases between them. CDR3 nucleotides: TGTGCCAGCAGTAAACCGACAGTATACGAGCAGTACTTC. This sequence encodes CASSKPTVYEQYF.

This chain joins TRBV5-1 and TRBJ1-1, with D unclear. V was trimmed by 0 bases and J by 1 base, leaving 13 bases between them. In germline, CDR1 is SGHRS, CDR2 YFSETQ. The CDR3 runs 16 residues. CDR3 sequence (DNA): TGCGCCAGCAGCTTGGTGTCGGCGGGGAAGAACACTGAAGCTTTCTTT. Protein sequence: CASSLVSAGKNTEAFF.

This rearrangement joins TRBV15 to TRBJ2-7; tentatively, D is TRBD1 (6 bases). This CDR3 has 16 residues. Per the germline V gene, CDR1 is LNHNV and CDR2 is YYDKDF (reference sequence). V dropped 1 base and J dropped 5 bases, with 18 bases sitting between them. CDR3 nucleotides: TGTGCCACCAGCAGAGGAATCGGCAGGGGTGAGGACGAGCAGTACTTC. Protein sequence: CATSRGIGRGEDEQYF.

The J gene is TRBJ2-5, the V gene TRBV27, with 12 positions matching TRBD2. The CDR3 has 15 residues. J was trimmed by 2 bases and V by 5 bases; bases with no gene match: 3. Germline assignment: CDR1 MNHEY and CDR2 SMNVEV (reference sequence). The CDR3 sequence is CASSPLAGGQETQYF. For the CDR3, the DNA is TGTGCCAGCAGTCCCCTAGCGGGAGGGCAAGAGACCCAGTACTTC.

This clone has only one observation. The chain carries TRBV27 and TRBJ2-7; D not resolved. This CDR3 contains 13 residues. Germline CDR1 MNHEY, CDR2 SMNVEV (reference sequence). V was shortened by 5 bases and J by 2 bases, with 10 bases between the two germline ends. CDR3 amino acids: CASSPTSTYEQYF. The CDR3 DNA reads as TGTGCCAGCAGTCCCACTTCAACCTACGAGCAGTACTTC.

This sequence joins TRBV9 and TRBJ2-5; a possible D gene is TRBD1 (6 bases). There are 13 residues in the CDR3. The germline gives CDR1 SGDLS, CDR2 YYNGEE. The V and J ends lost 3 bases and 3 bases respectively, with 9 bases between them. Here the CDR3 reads CASSARGKETQYF. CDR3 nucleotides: TGTGCCAGCAGCGCCAGGGGTAAAGAGACCCAGTACTTC.

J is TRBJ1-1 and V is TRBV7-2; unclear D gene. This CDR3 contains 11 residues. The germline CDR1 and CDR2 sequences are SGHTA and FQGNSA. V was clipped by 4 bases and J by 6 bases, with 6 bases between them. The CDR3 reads CASSWEAEAFF. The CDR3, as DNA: TGTGCCAGCAGCTGGGAAGCTGAAGCTTTCTTT.

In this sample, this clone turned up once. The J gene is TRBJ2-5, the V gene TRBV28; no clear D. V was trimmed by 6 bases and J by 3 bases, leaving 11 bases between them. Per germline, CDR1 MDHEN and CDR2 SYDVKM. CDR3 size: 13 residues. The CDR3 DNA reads TGTGCCAGCAGGCGCCATGAAAAAGAGACCCAGTACTTC. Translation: CASRRHEKETQYF.

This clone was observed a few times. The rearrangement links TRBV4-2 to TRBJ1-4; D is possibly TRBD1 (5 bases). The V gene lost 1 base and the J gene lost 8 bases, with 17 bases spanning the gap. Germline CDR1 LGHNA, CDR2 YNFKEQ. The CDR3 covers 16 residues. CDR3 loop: CASSQADQGEDEKLFF. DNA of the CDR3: TGTGCCAGCAGCCAAGCTGACCAGGGCGAAGACGAAAAACTGTTTTTT.

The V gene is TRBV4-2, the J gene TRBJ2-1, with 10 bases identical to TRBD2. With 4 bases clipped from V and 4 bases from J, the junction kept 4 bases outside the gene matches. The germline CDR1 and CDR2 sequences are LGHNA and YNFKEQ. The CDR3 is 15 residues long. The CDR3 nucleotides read TGTGCCAGCAGCCCCCGACTAGCGGGTTACAATGAGCAGTTCTTC. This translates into CASSPRLAGYNEQFF.

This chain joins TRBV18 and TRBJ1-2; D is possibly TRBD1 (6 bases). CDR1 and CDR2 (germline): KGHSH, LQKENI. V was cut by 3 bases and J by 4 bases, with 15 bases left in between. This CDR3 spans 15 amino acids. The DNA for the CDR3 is TGTGCCAGCTCACCTTTTGACAGGACCTCCTATGGCTACACCTTC. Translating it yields CASSPFDRTSYGYTF.

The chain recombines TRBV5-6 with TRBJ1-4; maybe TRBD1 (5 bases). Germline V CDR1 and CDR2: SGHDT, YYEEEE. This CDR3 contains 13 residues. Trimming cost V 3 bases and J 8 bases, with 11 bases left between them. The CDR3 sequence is CASSYGGREKLFF. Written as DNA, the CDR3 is TGTGCCAGCAGCTATGGGGGACGAGAAAAACTGTTTTTT.

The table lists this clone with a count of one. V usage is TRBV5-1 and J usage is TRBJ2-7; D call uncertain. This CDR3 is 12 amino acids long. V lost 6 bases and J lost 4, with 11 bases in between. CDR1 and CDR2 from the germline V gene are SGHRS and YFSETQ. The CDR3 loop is CASTSGAYEQYF. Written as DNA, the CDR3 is TGCGCCAGCACCTCCGGTGCTTACGAGCAGTACTTC.

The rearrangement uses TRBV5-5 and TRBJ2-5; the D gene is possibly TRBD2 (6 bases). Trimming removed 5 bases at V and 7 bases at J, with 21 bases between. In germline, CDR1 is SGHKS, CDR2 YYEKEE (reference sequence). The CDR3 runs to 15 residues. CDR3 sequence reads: CASRDGTANPLTQYF. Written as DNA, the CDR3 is TGTGCCAGCAGGGACGGGACTGCTAACCCGTTGACCCAGTACTTC.

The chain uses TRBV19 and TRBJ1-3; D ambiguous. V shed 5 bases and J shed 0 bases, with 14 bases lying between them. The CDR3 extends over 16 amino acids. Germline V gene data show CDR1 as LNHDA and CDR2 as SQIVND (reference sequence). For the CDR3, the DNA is TGTGCCAGTAGTGGGTCCCTCAGGCTCTCTGGAAACACCATATATTTT. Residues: CASSGSLRLSGNTIYF.

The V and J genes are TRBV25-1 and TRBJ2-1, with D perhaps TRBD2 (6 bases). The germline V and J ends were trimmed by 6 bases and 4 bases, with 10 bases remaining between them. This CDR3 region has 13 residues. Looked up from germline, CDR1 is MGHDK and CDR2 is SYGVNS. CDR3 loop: CASSLGTYNEQFF. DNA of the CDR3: TGTGCCAGCAGCCTAGGGACTTACAATGAGCAGTTCTTC.

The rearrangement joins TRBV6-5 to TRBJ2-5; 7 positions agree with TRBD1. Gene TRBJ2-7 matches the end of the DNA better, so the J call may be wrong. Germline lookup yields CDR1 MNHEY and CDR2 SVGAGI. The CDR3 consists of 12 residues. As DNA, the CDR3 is TGTGCCAGCTCGACGACAGGGAGCGAGCAGTACTTC. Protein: CASSTTGSEQYF.

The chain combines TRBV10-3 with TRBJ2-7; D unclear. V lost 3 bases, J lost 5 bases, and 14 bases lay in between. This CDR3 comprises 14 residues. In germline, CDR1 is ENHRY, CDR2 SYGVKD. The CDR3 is CAISDLVGGDEQYF. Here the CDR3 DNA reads TGTGCCATCAGTGACCTCGTCGGTGGGGACGAGCAGTACTTC.

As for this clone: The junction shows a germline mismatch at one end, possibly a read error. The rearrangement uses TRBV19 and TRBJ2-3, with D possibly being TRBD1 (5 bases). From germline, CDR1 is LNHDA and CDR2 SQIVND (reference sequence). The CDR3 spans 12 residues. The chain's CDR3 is CASSNSGIEPRF. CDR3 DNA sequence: TGTGCCAGCTCAAACTCAGGGATCGAACCAAGATTT.